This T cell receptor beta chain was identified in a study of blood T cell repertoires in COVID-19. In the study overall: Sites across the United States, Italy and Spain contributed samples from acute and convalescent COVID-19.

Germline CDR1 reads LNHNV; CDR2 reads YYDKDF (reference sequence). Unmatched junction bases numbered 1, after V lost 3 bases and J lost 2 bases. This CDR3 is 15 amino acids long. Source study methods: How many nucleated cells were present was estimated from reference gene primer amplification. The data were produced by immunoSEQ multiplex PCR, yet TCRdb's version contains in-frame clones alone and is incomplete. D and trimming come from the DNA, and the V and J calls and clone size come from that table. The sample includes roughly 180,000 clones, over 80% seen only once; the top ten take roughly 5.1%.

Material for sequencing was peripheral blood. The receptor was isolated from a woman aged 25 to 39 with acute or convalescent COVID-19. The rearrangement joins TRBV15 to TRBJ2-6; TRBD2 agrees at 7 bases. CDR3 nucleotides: TGTGCCACCAGCAGGGGGAGGGCTGGGGCCAACGTCCTGACTTTC. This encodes CATSRGRAGANVLTF.